The present T cell receptor (beta chain) was sequenced within a study of shared clonotypes between healthy human individuals. Study-level findings and limits: An anticipated effect of sequencing depth on clonotype sharing among donors was recognized.

As regards this clone: What it recognizes is unknown.

The trim removed 4 bases at V and 7 bases at J, leaving 5 bases unmatched. Germline lookup yields CDR1 SGHTA and CDR2 FQGNSA. CDR3 length equals 13 residues. Unsorted samples used tens of millions of PBMCs for genomic DNA. Assay execution proceeded at the deep level. Genomic DNA of every subset was divided equally among multiple immunoSEQ plates. The repertoire was sequenced with immunoSEQ multiplex PCR; TCRdb's copy has only in-frame clones and lacks some. Found here are hundreds of thousands of clones, around 78% of them singletons; the top ten hold more than 10%. The TCR was taken from a middle-aged woman in good health. Some clones in this sample may be carry-over from other donors' samples. Material: PBMCs. This chain links TRBV7-2 with TRBJ1-2; 8 bases are shared with TRBD1. As DNA, the CDR3 is TGTGCCAGCAGCTCAGTCAGGGGGCTTGGCTACACCTTC. The encoded protein is CASSSVRGLGYTF.